This TCR beta chain was sequenced for a study of blood T cell repertoires in COVID-19. Study summary: There were acute and convalescent COVID-19 samples, and they came from the United States, Italy and Spain. In each case, the material was cDNA or gDNA derived from T cells, B-cell-depleted T cells, or PBMCs.

This CDR3 spans 13 amino acids. Trimming removed 7 bases from V and 3 bases from J, with 13 bases in between. The germline V gene encodes CDR1 SGHNT and CDR2 YYREEE (reference sequence). Authors' processing steps: Quantification of nucleated cells was approximated via reference gene primer amplification. Method: immunoSEQ multiplex PCR; TCRdb's copy keeps in-frame clones and lacks some. V and J calls and clone size are copied from that table; D and trimming were computed from the DNA. The profile covers a few hundred thousand clones, with just over 85% appearing a single time and around 3% taken by the ten largest.

The chain joins TRBV5-4 to TRBJ2-5; D may be TRBD1 (5 bases). This clonotype was sampled from a woman under 40 with active or convalescent COVID-19. The sequencing sample was made of peripheral blood. CDR3 residues: CASGGATEETQYF. The CDR3 DNA sequence: TGTGCCAGCGGTGGGGCTACCGAAGAGACCCAGTACTTC.